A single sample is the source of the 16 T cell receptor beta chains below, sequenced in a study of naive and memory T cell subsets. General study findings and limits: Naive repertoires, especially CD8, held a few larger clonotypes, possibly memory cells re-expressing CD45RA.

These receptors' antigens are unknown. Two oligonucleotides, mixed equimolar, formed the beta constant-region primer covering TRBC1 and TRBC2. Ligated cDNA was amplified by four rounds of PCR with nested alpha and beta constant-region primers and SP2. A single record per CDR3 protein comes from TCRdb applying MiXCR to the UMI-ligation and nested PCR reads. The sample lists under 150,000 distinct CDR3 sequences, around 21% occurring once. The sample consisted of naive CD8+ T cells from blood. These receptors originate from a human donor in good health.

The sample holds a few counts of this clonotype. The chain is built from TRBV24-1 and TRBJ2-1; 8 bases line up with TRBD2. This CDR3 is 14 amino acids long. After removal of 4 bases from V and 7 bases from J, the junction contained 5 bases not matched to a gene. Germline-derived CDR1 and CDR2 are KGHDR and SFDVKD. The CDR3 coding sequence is TGTGCCACCAGTGAAAGCGGGAGTGGTAATGAGCAGTTCTTC. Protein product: CATSESGSGNEQFF.

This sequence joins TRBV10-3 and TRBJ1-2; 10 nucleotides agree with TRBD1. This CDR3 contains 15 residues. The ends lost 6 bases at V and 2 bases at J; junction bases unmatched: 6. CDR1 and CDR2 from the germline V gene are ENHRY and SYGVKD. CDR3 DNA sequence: TGTGCCATCAGGGAATCGACAGGGGGCAACTATGGCTACACCTTC. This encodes CAIRESTGGNYGYTF.

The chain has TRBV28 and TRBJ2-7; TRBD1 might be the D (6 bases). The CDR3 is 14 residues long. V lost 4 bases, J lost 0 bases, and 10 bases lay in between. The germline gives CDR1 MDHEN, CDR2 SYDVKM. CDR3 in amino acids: CASSYWTASYEQYF. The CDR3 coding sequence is TGTGCCAGCAGTTATTGGACAGCCTCCTACGAGCAGTACTTC.

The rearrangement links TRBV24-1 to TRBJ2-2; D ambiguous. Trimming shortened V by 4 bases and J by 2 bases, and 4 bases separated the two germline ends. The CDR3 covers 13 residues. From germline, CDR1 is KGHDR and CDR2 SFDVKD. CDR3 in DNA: TGTGCCACCAGTGAGGGTAACACCGGGGAGCTGTTTTTT. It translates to CATSEGNTGELFF.

The CDR3 sequence: CASGAGRGEQYF. CDR3 DNA: TGTGCCAGCGGGGCTGGGAGGGGCGAGCAGTACTTC. The V and J genes are TRBV27 and TRBJ2-7; 7 bases are a match to TRBD2. The length of the CDR3 is 12 residues. With V trimmed by 8 bases and J by 6 bases, 7 bases remained unmatched. Germline V CDR1 and CDR2: MNHEY, SMNVEV (reference sequence).

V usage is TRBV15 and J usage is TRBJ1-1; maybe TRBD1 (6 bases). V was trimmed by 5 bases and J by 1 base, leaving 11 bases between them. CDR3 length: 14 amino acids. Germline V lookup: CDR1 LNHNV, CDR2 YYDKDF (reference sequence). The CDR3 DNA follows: TGTGCCACCAGCGAGGGGGAGGCGAACACTGAAGCTTTCTTT. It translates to CATSEGEANTEAFF.

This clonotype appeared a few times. The CDR3 nucleotides are TGTGCCAGCAGCTCGACTGTTTACAATGAGCAGTTCTTC. Translated: CASSSTVYNEQFF. The chain joins TRBV7-8 to TRBJ2-1; D is undetermined. The germline V and J ends were trimmed by 4 bases and 4 bases, with 8 bases remaining between them. This CDR3 region has 13 residues. Germline V gene lookup returns CDR1 SGHVS and CDR2 FQNEAQ.

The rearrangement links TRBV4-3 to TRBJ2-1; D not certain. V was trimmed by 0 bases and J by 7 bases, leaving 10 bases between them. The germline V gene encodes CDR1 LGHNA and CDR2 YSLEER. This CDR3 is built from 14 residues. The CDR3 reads CASSQDVETNEQFF. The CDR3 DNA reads TGCGCCAGCAGCCAAGATGTGGAGACGAATGAGCAGTTCTTC.

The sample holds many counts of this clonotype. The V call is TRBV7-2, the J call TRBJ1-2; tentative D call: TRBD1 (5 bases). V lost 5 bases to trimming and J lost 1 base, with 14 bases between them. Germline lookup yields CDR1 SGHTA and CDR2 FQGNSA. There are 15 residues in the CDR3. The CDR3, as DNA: TGTGCCAGCAGCATAGTGGCGGGGGATAACTATGGCTACACCTTC. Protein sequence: CASSIVAGDNYGYTF.

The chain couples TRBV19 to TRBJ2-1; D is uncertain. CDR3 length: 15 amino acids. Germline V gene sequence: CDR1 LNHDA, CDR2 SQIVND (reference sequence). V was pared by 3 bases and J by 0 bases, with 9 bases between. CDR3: CASSISAVSYNEQFF. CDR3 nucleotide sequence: TGTGCCAGTAGTATTTCGGCAGTCTCCTACAATGAGCAGTTCTTC. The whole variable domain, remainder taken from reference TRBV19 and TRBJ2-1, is DGGITQSPKYLFRKEGQNVTLSCEQNLNHDAMYWYRQDPGQGLRLIYYSQIVNDFQKGDIAEGYSVSREKKESFPLTVTSAQKNPTAFYLCASSISAVSYNEQFFGPGTRLTVL.

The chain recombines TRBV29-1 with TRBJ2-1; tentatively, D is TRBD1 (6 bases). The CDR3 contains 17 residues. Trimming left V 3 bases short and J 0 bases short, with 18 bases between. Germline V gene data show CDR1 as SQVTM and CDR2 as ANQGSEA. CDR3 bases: TGCAGCGTTGACTCCCCCCTCCCAGGGGCCTCCTACAATGAGCAGTTCTTC. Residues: CSVDSPLPGASYNEQFF.

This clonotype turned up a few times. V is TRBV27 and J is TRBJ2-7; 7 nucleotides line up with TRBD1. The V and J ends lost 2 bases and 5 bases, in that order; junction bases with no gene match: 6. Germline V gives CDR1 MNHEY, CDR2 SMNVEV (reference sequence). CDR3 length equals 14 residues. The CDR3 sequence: CASSLNRGTDEQYF. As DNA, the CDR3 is TGTGCCAGCAGTTTAAACAGGGGAACGGACGAGCAGTACTTC.

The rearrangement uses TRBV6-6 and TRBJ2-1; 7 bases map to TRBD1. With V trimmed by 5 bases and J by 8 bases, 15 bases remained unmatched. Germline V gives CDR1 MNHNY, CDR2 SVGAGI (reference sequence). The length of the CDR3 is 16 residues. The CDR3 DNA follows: TGTGCCAGCAGTCGATCCGGGACAGAAGCCGGTGATGAGCAGTTCTTC. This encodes CASSRSGTEAGDEQFF.

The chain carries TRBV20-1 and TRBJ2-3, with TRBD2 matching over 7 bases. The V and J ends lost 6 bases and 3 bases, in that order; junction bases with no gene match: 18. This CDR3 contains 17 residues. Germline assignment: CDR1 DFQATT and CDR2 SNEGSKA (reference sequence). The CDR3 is CSADYWAGAHETDTQYF. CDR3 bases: TGCAGTGCCGATTATTGGGCGGGAGCTCACGAGACAGATACGCAGTATTTT.

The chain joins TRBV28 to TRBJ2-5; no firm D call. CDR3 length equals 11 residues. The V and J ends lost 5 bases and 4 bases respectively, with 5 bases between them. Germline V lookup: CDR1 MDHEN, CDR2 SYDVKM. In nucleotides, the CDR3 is TGTGCCAGCAGTGTCCTAGAGACCCAGTACTTC. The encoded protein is CASSVLETQYF.

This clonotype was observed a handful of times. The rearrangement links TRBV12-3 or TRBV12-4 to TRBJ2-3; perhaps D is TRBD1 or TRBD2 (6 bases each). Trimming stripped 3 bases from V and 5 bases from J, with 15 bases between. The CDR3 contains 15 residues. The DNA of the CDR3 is TGTGCCAGCAGTTTTTGGGGGGCGCAGGAAGATACGCAGTATTTT. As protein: CASSFWGAQEDTQYF.